These 30 T cell receptor beta chains came from one sample sequenced in a study of long-term antiretroviral therapy in people with HIV. The authors ran the immunoSEQ assay, v3.0, at survey level. Clones were sequenced by immunoSEQ multiplex PCR, and TCRdb holds only the in-frame ones, with some missing. The data contain about 27,000 clones, about 82% of them singletons. Sequenced material: unsorted PBMCs, taken 0.8 years before starting antiretroviral therapy. Source of these receptors: a young man with HIV.

The CDR3 loop is CASSPVNWEQETQYF. The CDR3 DNA follows: TGTGCCAGCTCACCAGTCAACTGGGAACAAGAGACCCAGTACTTC. The chain uses TRBV18 and TRBJ2-5; D gene uncertain. Trimming removed 2 bases at V and 2 bases at J, with 12 bases between. Germline lookup yields CDR1 KGHSH and CDR2 LQKENI. This CDR3 comprises 15 residues.

This rearrangement joins TRBV11-3 to TRBJ2-7; 9 bases match TRBD1. Germline V lookup: CDR1 SGHNT, CDR2 YENEEA. CDR3 length: 14 residues. V trimming: 5 bases; J trimming: 6 bases; junction bases outside the gene matches: 8. The DNA of the CDR3 is TGTGCCAGCAGCCCTCGGACAGGGGAGGCCGAGCAGTACTTC. It is translated as CASSPRTGEAEQYF.

J is TRBJ2-2 and V is TRBV7-2; perhaps D is TRBD1 or TRBD2 (5 bases each). Trimming took off 7 bases at V and 7 bases at J, with 16 bases between the two ends. Germline CDR1 is SGHTA and CDR2 is FQGNSA. The CDR3 totals 14 residues. CDR3 sequence: CASTSTGGRGELFF. The CDR3 nucleotides read TGTGCCAGCACAAGTACTGGGGGTCGCGGGGAGCTGTTTTTT. Complete variable domain (other parts from reference TRBV7-2 and TRBJ2-2): GAGVSQSPSNKVTEKGKDVELRCDPISGHTALYWYRQSLGQGLEFLIYFQGNSAPDKSGLPSDRFSAERTGGSVSTLTIQRTQQEDSAVYLCASTSTGGRGELFFGEGSRLTVL.

This chain connects TRBV18 to TRBJ2-3; a possible D gene is TRBD2 (6 bases). V lost 3 bases and J lost 5, with 12 bases in between. The germline CDR1 and CDR2 sequences are KGHSH and LQKENI. This CDR3 is built from 14 residues. CDR3 sequence: CASSPFGGGDTQYF. CDR3 DNA: TGTGCCAGCTCACCTTTCGGGGGAGGAGATACGCAGTATTTT.

This chain uses TRBV6-6 with TRBJ2-3; no clear D. There are 14 residues in the CDR3. V lost 0 bases and J 6 bases, leaving 10 bases between the germline ends. Germline V gives CDR1 MNHNY, CDR2 SVGAGI (reference sequence). The chain's CDR3 is CASSYSRTSDTQYF. Here the CDR3 DNA reads TGTGCCAGCAGTTACTCGAGAACCAGCGATACGCAGTATTTT.

This clone was seen only once. This chain links TRBV6-6 with TRBJ1-2; 8 bases align to TRBD1. J was trimmed by 6 bases and V by 6 bases; bases with no gene match: 3. This CDR3 has 12 residues. Germline-derived CDR1 and CDR2 are MNHNY and SVGAGI (reference sequence). The CDR3 loop is CASSGQGDGYTF. The CDR3 bases are TGTGCCAGCAGCGGACAGGGTGATGGCTACACCTTC.

The rearrangement joins TRBV30 to TRBJ2-7; D remains unclear. Germline lookup yields CDR1 GTSNPN and CDR2 SVGIG (reference sequence). The CDR3 loop spans 12 amino acids. V was cut by 2 bases and J by 9 bases, with 14 bases left in between. The CDR3, as DNA: TGTGCCTGGAGTTCAACGGCACGCGGGCAGTACTTC. Amino acid sequence: CAWSSTARGQYF.

The chain is built from TRBV6-1 and TRBJ2-7; possibly TRBD1 for D (5 bases). V lost 7 bases to trimming and J lost 3 bases, with 7 bases between them. This CDR3 region has 11 residues. In germline, CDR1 is MNHNS, CDR2 SASEGT. CDR3: CASTRVYEQYF. DNA of the CDR3: TGTGCCAGCACCAGGGTCTACGAGCAGTACTTC.

J is TRBJ2-7 and V is TRBV29-1; the D is unclear. Trimming removed 1 base from V and 0 bases from J, with 7 bases in between. Germline V gene sequence: CDR1 SQVTM, CDR2 ANQGSEA. The length of the CDR3 is 13 residues. The CDR3 spells CSVEAGYSYEQYF. The DNA for the CDR3 is TGCAGCGTTGAAGCGGGTTACTCCTACGAGCAGTACTTC.

The table lists this clone with a few counts. This chain connects TRBV5-1 to TRBJ1-5; 7 bases match TRBD1. CDR3 length: 14 residues. Germline CDR1 reads SGHRS; CDR2 reads YFSETQ. V shed 4 bases and J 4 bases; nucleotides not matched to a gene: 5. The chain's CDR3 is CASSPGQDNQPQHF. CDR3 in DNA: TGCGCCAGCAGCCCTGGACAGGATAATCAGCCCCAGCATTTT.

The chain recombines TRBV29-1 with TRBJ2-7; D may correspond to TRBD1 or TRBD2 (6 bases each). Per the germline V gene, CDR1 is SQVTM and CDR2 is ANQGSEA. This CDR3 is 13 amino acids long. Trimming left V 4 bases short and J 7 bases short, with 17 bases between. In DNA, the CDR3 is TGCAGCGTTGGGGGGGCCTTCTTCGTGGAGCAGTACTTC. This translates into CSVGGAFFVEQYF.

This sequence joins TRBV4-2 and TRBJ2-7; TRBD2 matches at 7 bases. The CDR3 length is 13 residues. Germline values: CDR1 LGHNA, CDR2 YNFKEQ. V was pared by 4 bases and J by 7 bases, with 7 bases of the junction left unmatched. The CDR3 spells CASSLRLAGEQYF. As DNA, the CDR3 is TGTGCCAGCAGCCTTAGACTAGCCGGGGAGCAGTACTTC.

This clone was seen only once. This chain connects TRBV18 to TRBJ2-5, with TRBD1 as a possible D gene (5 bases). In germline, CDR1 is KGHSH, CDR2 LQKENI. The length of the CDR3 is 14 residues. The V and J ends lost 3 bases and 5 bases respectively, with 13 bases between them. The CDR3 nucleotides are TGTGCCAGCTCACCCCTAATGGGGCCGGAGACCCAGTACTTC. Translation gives CASSPLMGPETQYF.

This chain joins TRBV10-2 and TRBJ2-2, with D tentatively TRBD1 (5 bases). The CDR3 consists of 16 residues. Trimming removed 4 bases from V and 1 base from J, with 13 bases in between. CDR1 is WSHSY and CDR2 is SAAADI in the germline V gene. CDR3 bases: TGCGCCAGCAGTGCAGGGAAAGGTGGGAACACCGGGGAGCTGTTTTTT. Amino acids: CASSAGKGGNTGELFF.

V usage is TRBV7-9 and J usage is TRBJ2-7, with D possibly being TRBD2 (6 bases). The germline gives CDR1 SEHNR, CDR2 FQNEAQ (reference sequence). The CDR3 is 15 amino acids. The V and J ends lost 1 base and 5 bases respectively, with 15 bases between them. CDR3 region: CASSLDVGWGDEQYF. CDR3 sequence (DNA): TGTGCCAGCAGCTTAGACGTCGGTTGGGGGGACGAGCAGTACTTC.

This chain connects TRBV9 to TRBJ2-5; a weak D match, TRBD2 (6 bases). Trimming removed 2 bases from V and 1 base from J, with 12 bases in between. The germline V gene has CDR1 SGDLS and CDR2 YYNGEE. This CDR3 comprises 15 residues. The CDR3, as DNA: TGTGCCAGCAGCGTTTACGGGGGAGCCCAAGAGACCCAGTACTTC. Protein sequence: CASSVYGGAQETQYF.

V is TRBV15 and J is TRBJ1-1; 8 positions match TRBD1. Looked up from germline, CDR1 is LNHNV and CDR2 is YYDKDF (reference sequence). This CDR3 has 13 residues. The J segment lost 7 bases and the V segment lost 3 bases, leaving 4 bases of the junction unmatched. CDR3 sequence (DNA): TGTGCCACCAGCAGTCAGGGGGCAGGTGAAGCTTTCTTT. This codes for CATSSQGAGEAFF.

This clone has only one observation. The genes are TRBV19 and TRBJ2-4, with D possibly being TRBD1 or TRBD2 (5 bases each). The ends were cut back, 2 bases at V and 11 bases at J, with 13 bases in the middle. The germline V gene has CDR1 LNHDA and CDR2 SQIVND (reference sequence). This CDR3 spans 13 amino acids. In nucleotides, the CDR3 is TGTGCCAGTAGTATAAGAGAAGGGACGGTTCAGTACTTC. Protein: CASSIREGTVQYF.

Written as DNA, the CDR3 is TGTGCCAGCAGTTTAAACGGGAACTATGGCTACACCTTC. It is translated as CASSLNGNYGYTF. This sequence joins TRBV28 and TRBJ1-2, with unresolved D. This CDR3 comprises 13 residues. Trimming stripped 2 bases from V and 2 bases from J, with 6 bases between. CDR1 and CDR2 (germline): MDHEN, SYDVKM.

This rearrangement joins TRBV11-2 to TRBJ2-6; D is perhaps TRBD1 (6 bases). V gave up 1 base and J gave up 0 bases, with 10 bases separating them. This CDR3 has 17 amino acids. From germline, CDR1 is SGHAT and CDR2 FQNNGV. The CDR3 DNA reads TGTGCCAGCAGCTTAGGTCAGGGGAACTCTGGGGCCAACGTCCTGACTTTC. It encodes CASSLGQGNSGANVLTF.

The chain links TRBV5-1 to TRBJ2-7; 11 bases line up with TRBD2. Germline lookup yields CDR1 SGHRS and CDR2 YFSETQ. V was clipped by 4 bases and J by 0 bases; unmatched bases: 6. CDR3 length: 16 residues. This CDR3 is CASSVNSGRGSYEQYF. The CDR3 DNA reads TGCGCCAGCAGCGTGAATAGCGGGAGGGGCTCCTACGAGCAGTACTTC. Variable domain in full (rest from reference TRBV5-1 and TRBJ2-7): KAGVTQTPRYLIKTRGQQVTLSCSPISGHRSVSWYQQTPGQGLQFLFEYFSETQRNKGNFPGRFSGRQFSNSRSEMNVSTLELGDSALYLCASSVNSGRGSYEQYFGPGTRLTVT.

The gene calls are TRBV4-3 and TRBJ2-7; the D is unclear. Looked up from germline, CDR1 is LGHNA and CDR2 is YSLEER. This CDR3 is built from 14 residues. Trimming left V 0 bases short and J 3 bases short, with 9 bases between. CDR3 coding DNA: TGCGCCAGCAGCCAAGATCACAGATTCTACGAGCAGTACTTC. Translation: CASSQDHRFYEQYF.

The chain joins TRBV30 to TRBJ1-2, with TRBD1 matching over 7 bases. V dropped 2 bases and J dropped 4; count of bases not matched to a gene: 4. The CDR3 totals 13 residues. Germline lookup yields CDR1 GTSNPN and CDR2 SVGIG (reference sequence). The CDR3 is CAWSQGGPYGYTF. The CDR3 DNA reads TGTGCCTGGAGTCAAGGGGGCCCCTATGGCTACACCTTC.

The chain carries TRBV19 and TRBJ2-5; 11 positions agree with TRBD2. CDR3 length: 17 residues. The germline V gene has CDR1 LNHDA and CDR2 SQIVND (reference sequence). J gave up 0 bases and V 4 bases, and 7 bases lay outside the gene matches. The DNA for the CDR3 is TGTGCCAGTAGTAAGGGACTAGCGGTCTCGTACCAAGAGACCCAGTACTTC. This gives the protein CASSKGLAVSYQETQYF.

This chain links TRBV30 with TRBJ2-6; 14 positions match TRBD2. Germline-derived CDR1 and CDR2 are GTSNPN and SVGIG (reference sequence). V lost 1 base to trimming and J lost 0 bases; unmatched junction nucleotides: 8. The CDR3 consists of 20 residues. The CDR3 sequence: CAWSATGLAGGASGANVLTF. The CDR3, as DNA: TGTGCCTGGAGTGCGACAGGACTAGCGGGGGGCGCCTCTGGGGCCAACGTCCTGACTTTC.

The J gene is TRBJ2-7, the V gene TRBV5-1; unclear D gene. The V and J ends lost 5 bases and 6 bases respectively, with 12 bases between them. The germline gives CDR1 SGHRS, CDR2 YFSETQ. This CDR3 spans 12 amino acids. DNA for the CDR3: TGCGCCAGCAGTGCGGTCTTCGGCGAGCAGTACTTC. This gives the protein CASSAVFGEQYF. Filled out from reference TRBV5-1 and TRBJ2-7, the complete variable domain reads KAGVTQTPRYLIKTRGQQVTLSCSPISGHRSVSWYQQTPGQGLQFLFEYFSETQRNKGNFPGRFSGRQFSNSRSEMNVSTLELGDSALYLCASSAVFGEQYFGPGTRLTVT.

In DNA, the CDR3 is TGTGCCAGCAGCGATGGACAGGGGTCAGAGACCCAGTACTTC. Translation gives CASSDGQGSETQYF. The gene calls are TRBV6-6 and TRBJ2-5; 9 bases map to TRBD1. J lost 4 bases, V lost 6 bases, and 6 bases had no gene match. Germline loops: CDR1 MNHNY, CDR2 SVGAGI (reference sequence). The CDR3 sequence is 14 residues long.

V usage is TRBV7-9 and J usage is TRBJ2-7; 7 bases match TRBD1. The germline CDR1 and CDR2 sequences are SEHNR and FQNEAQ (reference sequence). The J segment lost 3 bases and the V segment lost 3 bases, leaving 5 bases of the junction unmatched. This CDR3 contains 14 residues. The CDR3 loop is CASSFGTASYEQYF. The CDR3 DNA sequence: TGTGCCAGCAGCTTCGGGACAGCCAGCTACGAGCAGTACTTC. The full variable domain, its missing parts supplied by reference TRBV7-9 and TRBJ2-7, is DTGVSQNPRHKITKRGQNVTFRCDPISEHNRLYWYRQTLGQGPEFLTYFQNEAQLEKSRLLSDRFSAERPKGSFSTLEIQRTEQGDSAMYLCASSFGTASYEQYFGPGTRLTVT.

This clone appeared a single time. One junction end disagrees with the germline gene, perhaps due to a read error. The chain links TRBV7-7 to TRBJ2-5; TRBD1 is a possible D gene (5 bases). The V gene's germline CDR1 is SSHAT and CDR2 FNYEAQ (reference sequence). The CDR3 is 13 amino acids. The DNA for the CDR3 is TGTGCTAGCAGCCTTGACAGCCAAGAGACCCAGTACTTC. This encodes CASSLDSQETQYF.

The V and J genes are TRBV6-1 and TRBJ2-7; D gene uncertain. The V end lost 8 bases, the J end lost 2 bases, and 19 bases lay between the germline ends. The CDR3 loop spans 15 amino acids. In germline, CDR1 is MNHNS, CDR2 SASEGT. The CDR3 reads CASRWTETDTYEQYF. For the CDR3, the DNA is TGTGCCAGCCGCTGGACGGAGACCGATACCTACGAGCAGTACTTC.